These T cell receptor beta chains were read from a single sample in a study of response to subunit inactivated influenza vaccine. TCRdb independently ran MiXCR on the RT-PCR reads; one entry per CDR3 protein. The table includes roughly 780,000 distinct CDR3 sequences, around 18% detected once. The sample consisted of PBMCs from blood, taken about 5 days after vaccination. The source of these receptors is a man aged 50-59 years who received an inactivated influenza vaccine. CDR3s include the opening cysteine and the closing phenylalanine or tryptophan. D genes are given only for firm matches. Where a row states a size, it is once, few, many or the class of an expanded clone; other rows omit it.

V gene	D gene	J gene	clone size	CDR3 DNA	CDR3 protein
TRBV20-1	NA	TRBJ1-6	NA	TGCAGTGCTAGAGATCAGCGGAAGGGCAACCCCTATAATTCACCCCTCCACTTT	CSARDQRKGNPYNSPLHF
TRBV27	NA	TRBJ1-5	few	TGTGCCAGCGCCATTTCAGGGGTGGCCAATCAGCCCCAGCATTTT	CASAISGVANQPQHF
TRBV24-1	NA	TRBJ2-3	few	TGTGCCACCAGTGTTCCACAGGGAGACACAGATACGCAGTATTTT	CATSVPQGDTDTQYF
TRBV5-5	TRBD1	TRBJ2-7	many	TGTGCCAGCAGTGGGGACAGGGACTACGAGCAGTACTTC	CASSGDRDYEQYF
TRBV20-1	TRBD1	TRBJ2-1	NA	TGCAGTGCTAGCGGGACAGGGGGCAGCTATGAGCAGTTCTTC	CSASGTGGSYEQFF
TRBV5-1	TRBD2	TRBJ2-2	NA	TGCGCCAGCAGCTTGGAGGCTAGCGGGAGGGCGCAAACCGGGGAGCTGTTTTTT	CASSLEASGRAQTGELFF
TRBV6-5	TRBD2	TRBJ2-1	few	TGTGCCAGCAGTTACGAGCGCGGGAGCTACAATGAGCAGTTCTTC	CASSYERGSYNEQFF
TRBV20-1	TRBD2	TRBJ2-1	few	TGCAGTGCTAGAGAGTATGGGAGGGGCGGCTATGAGCAGTTCTTC	CSAREYGRGGYEQFF
TRBV10-3	NA	TRBJ2-2	NA	TGTGCCATCAGCGAGGCCACAGGGGAGGGCACCGGGGAGCTGTTTTTT	CAISEATGEGTGELFF
TRBV20-1	TRBD2	TRBJ2-3	few	TGCAGTGCTAGAGCTCCCGGACTAGCGGGAGGCTCAGATACGCAGTATTTT	CSARAPGLAGGSDTQYF
TRBV20-1	NA	TRBJ1-1	NA	TGCAGTGCTAGAGATGGGGTTGAGTCGGAAGCTTTCTTT	CSARDGVESEAFF
TRBV27	TRBD2	TRBJ2-3	NA	TGTGCCAGCAGTTTATCGACGGGACTAGCGGCAGATACGCAGTATTTT	CASSLSTGLAADTQYF
TRBV6-1	NA	TRBJ1-1	few	TGTGCCAGCAGTGTACGTCCTTTGGTGAACACTGAAGCTTTCTTT	CASSVRPLVNTEAFF
TRBV4-2	NA	TRBJ1-2	few	TGTGCCAGCAGCCAAGAGGCAGGGAGAGGCTACACCTTC	CASSQEAGRGYTF
TRBV27	TRBD2	TRBJ2-7	NA	TGTGCCAGCGGGACTAGCGGGATCCACTACGAGCAGTACTTC	CASGTSGIHYEQYF
TRBV15	NA	TRBJ2-4	NA	TGTGCCACCAGCAGCCGGGGGCGGAGTTTAACCAAAAACATTCAGTACTTC	CATSSRGRSLTKNIQYF
TRBV28	NA	TRBJ2-1	few	TGTGCCAGTCTGGGGCAGTCCTACAATGAGCAGTTCTTC	CASLGQSYNEQFF
TRBV5-8	NA	TRBJ2-1	NA	TGTGCCAGCAGCCCCGGGATTAACTACAATGAGCAGTTCTTC	CASSPGINYNEQFF
TRBV2	TRBD2	TRBJ2-1	NA	TGTGCCAGCAGGGGGACTAGCGGGAGGGGGTCCTACAATGAGCAGTTCTTC	CASRGTSGRGSYNEQFF
TRBV7-2	TRBD2	TRBJ2-1	NA	TGTGCCAGCACTCCAGGACTAGCAGCGATCAATGAGCAGTTCTTC	CASTPGLAAINEQFF
TRBV9	NA	TRBJ2-2	few	TGTGCCAGCAGCGTCGACAACACCGGGGAGCTGTTTTTT	CASSVDNTGELFF
TRBV10-3	NA	TRBJ1-1	NA	TGTGCCATCAGTGAGATTGCGACTGAAGCTTTCTTT	CAISEIATEAFF